The present entry profiles one T cell receptor (beta chain) with its context. The CDR3 totals 15 residues. Germline loops: CDR1 SEHNR, CDR2 FQNEAQ (reference sequence). V shed 1 base and J shed 0 bases, with 9 bases lying between them. This sample is drawn from a study of CD8 T cells in Susac syndrome. Reverse transcription used about 0.45 to 1 ug RNA and random hexamers. Amplification of TCR beta CDR3 across 54 Vbeta and 13 Jbeta was performed with immunoSEQ multiplex PCR. MiXCR, run by TCRdb on the immunoSEQ multiplex PCR reads, gives a single entry per CDR3 protein. In the table there are some 180,000 distinct CDR3 sequences, less than 95% of which are singletons. CD8+ and CD4+ T cells circulating in blood were sequenced for TCR beta. While serving as controls, healthy donors were matched for age and sex.

The chain carries TRBV7-9 and TRBJ1-1; D ambiguous. The TCR sequence derives from a human donor in good health. The sequencing sample was made of CD4+ T cells from PBMCs. In nucleotides, the CDR3 is TGTGCCAGCAGCTTAGAACGTGGGATGAACACTGAAGCTTTCTTT. Protein product: CASSLERGMNTEAFF.